One sample yielded the 32 T cell receptor beta chains listed below, sequenced in a study of monozygotic twins with inflammatory bowel disease. From the 5' RACE reads, TCRdb lists one entry per CDR3 protein and no DNA. This listing includes hundreds of thousands of distinct CDR3 sequences. The sequencing input was blood. The receptors originated from a human donor with ulcerative colitis or Crohn's disease, or a healthy co-twin of an affected twin (not recorded which).

The CDR3 is CATSGRSLGTGELFF. This chain connects TRBV24-1 to TRBJ2-2. CDR1 KGHDR and CDR2 SFDVKD come from the germline V gene. There are 15 residues in the CDR3.

The rearrangement joins TRBV5-1 to TRBJ2-5. The CDR3 contains 14 residues. Per the germline V gene, CDR1 is SGHRS and CDR2 is YFSETQ. This chain's CDR3 is CASWPGSEGKTQYF.

The chain combines TRBV6-6 with TRBJ1-2; TCRdb designates TRBD1, a call that cannot be tested without DNA. CDR3 length: 12 residues. Germline CDR1 reads MNHNY; CDR2 reads SVGAGI (reference sequence). CDR3 residues: CASSTGQYGYTF.

This sequence joins TRBV12-3 or TRBV12-4 and TRBJ2-3. The CDR3 spans 15 residues. CDR3 in amino acids: CASSLLTGSTDTQYF.

V usage is TRBV5-1 and J usage is TRBJ1-2; with no DNA, the TCRdb D assignment of TRBD1 cannot be verified. The CDR3 covers 14 residues. The germline CDR1 and CDR2 sequences are SGHRS and YFSETQ. CDR3 in amino acids: CASSLDRGQHGYTF.

This chain links TRBV30 with TRBJ2-5; lacking DNA, the TRBD2 call made by TCRdb goes unchecked. CDR1 GTSNPN and CDR2 SVGIG come from the germline V gene (reference sequence). CDR3 length equals 14 residues. CDR3 loop: CAWSREGVLKTQYF.

This chain links TRBV7-2 with TRBJ2-3; no DNA is available, so the TRBD1 call from TCRdb remains unchecked. The CDR3 sequence is 13 residues long. Germline CDR1 reads SGHTA; CDR2 reads FQGNSA. Here the CDR3 reads CASSYGHGDTQYF.

The rearrangement joins TRBV12-3 or TRBV12-4 to TRBJ1-1; absent DNA, TCRdb's TRBD1 call cannot be checked. The CDR3 extends over 17 amino acids. CDR3 region: CASSPPGQRFIDTEAFF.

The V and J genes are TRBV5-1 and TRBJ1-4; the D call of TRBD1 rests on TCRdb alone, since no DNA is present to check it. This CDR3 region has 14 residues. Germline V gene lookup returns CDR1 SGHRS and CDR2 YFSETQ. CDR3 region: CASRPHWTLEKLFF.

The chain employs TRBV4-1 and TRBJ2-1; TCRdb's assignment of TRBD1 cannot be checked, as there is no DNA. The CDR3 loop spans 14 amino acids. Germline V lookup: CDR1 MGHRA, CDR2 YSYEKL. CDR3 region: CASSPGAEGNEQFF.

The CDR3 loop reads CASSLQTGTGELFF. This rearrangement joins TRBV5-1 to TRBJ2-2. This CDR3 region has 14 residues. The germline V gene has CDR1 SGHRS and CDR2 YFSETQ. The full variable domain, completed using reference TRBV5-1 and TRBJ2-2, is KAGVTQTPRYLIKTRGQQVTLSCSPISGHRSVSWYQQTPGQGLQFLFEYFSETQRNKGNFPGRFSGRQFSNSRSEMNVSTLELGDSALYLCASSLQTGTGELFFGEGSRLTVL.

The V call is TRBV10-3, the J call TRBJ1-6. The CDR3 consists of 18 residues. Per germline, CDR1 ENHRY and CDR2 SYGVKD. The CDR3 loop reads CAISETWAEADNNSPLHF.

The chain employs TRBV5-4 and TRBJ1-1. Germline assignment: CDR1 SGHNT and CDR2 YYREEE (reference sequence). The CDR3 length is 15 residues. Here the CDR3 reads CASSLEGIANTEAFF.

The CDR3 here is CASSPVRTSGSTDTQYF. The rearrangement links TRBV6-1 to TRBJ2-3; TCRdb indicates TRBD2, and absent DNA this call remains unverified. Germline V gene sequence: CDR1 MNHNS, CDR2 SASEGT. CDR3 length: 17 residues.

The gene calls are TRBV15 and TRBJ2-3; absent DNA, TCRdb's TRBD2 call cannot be checked. Germline V gene sequence: CDR1 LNHNV, CDR2 YYDKDF (reference sequence). This CDR3 is 14 amino acids long. CDR3 sequence: CATSRDKGGVPQYF.

The chain links TRBV24-1 to TRBJ2-1. CDR3 length equals 15 residues. In germline, CDR1 is KGHDR, CDR2 SFDVKD. CDR3 in amino acids: CATSGRGSSYNEQFF.

This chain joins TRBV25-1 and TRBJ2-2. The CDR3 is made up of 15 amino acids. CDR1 is MGHDK, CDR2 SYGVNS, per germline. The chain's CDR3 is CASSEYGYGTGELFF.

The chain uses TRBV7-3 and TRBJ1-1. This CDR3 is 13 amino acids long. Germline CDR1 SGHTA, CDR2 FQGTGA. CDR3 sequence reads: CASSAQKNTEAFF. The full variable domain, in which reference TRBV7-3 and TRBJ1-1 provide the parts outside the CDR3, is GAGVSQTPSNKVTEKGKYVELRCDPISGHTALYWYRQSLGQGPEFLIYFQGTGAADDSGLPNDRFFAVRPEGSVSTLKIQRTERGDSAVYLCASSAQKNTEAFFGQGTRLTVV.

The chain employs TRBV3-1 and TRBJ1-3. This CDR3 has 13 residues. Germline lookup yields CDR1 LGHDT and CDR2 YNNKEL (reference sequence). CDR3: CASSQGFGNTIYF.

The V and J genes are TRBV19 and TRBJ1-5. Germline values: CDR1 LNHDA, CDR2 SQIVND (reference sequence). The CDR3 extends over 15 amino acids. CDR3 loop: CASSINSNSNQPQHF. Using reference TRBV19 and TRBJ1-5 for the parts outside the CDR3, the full variable domain is DGGITQSPKYLFRKEGQNVTLSCEQNLNHDAMYWYRQDPGQGLRLIYYSQIVNDFQKGDIAEGYSVSREKKESFPLTVTSAQKNPTAFYLCASSINSNSNQPQHFGDGTRLSIL.

The CDR3 loop reads CASRRGTASNQPQHF. This sequence joins TRBV5-6 and TRBJ1-5. The CDR3 length is 15 residues. Per the germline V gene, CDR1 is SGHDT and CDR2 is YYEEEE.

The chain employs TRBV9 and TRBJ2-2. Germline values: CDR1 SGDLS, CDR2 YYNGEE. The CDR3 runs to 15 residues. The CDR3 is CASRSGPENTGELFF.

The chain is built from TRBV15 and TRBJ2-1; the TCRdb call, TRBD1, lacks DNA for checking. The germline gives CDR1 LNHNV, CDR2 YYDKDF (reference sequence). The CDR3 loop spans 15 amino acids. This CDR3 reads CATTPGRGVYNEQFF.

V and J are TRBV7-8 and TRBJ2-2; the D call of TRBD2 rests on TCRdb alone, since no DNA is present to check it. This CDR3 is 16 amino acids long. From germline, CDR1 is SGHVS and CDR2 FQNEAQ. This CDR3 reads CASSLQGRSNTGELFF.

The rearrangement uses TRBV5-1 and TRBJ2-5. The CDR3 extends over 11 amino acids. The germline gives CDR1 SGHRS, CDR2 YFSETQ. The CDR3 loop reads CAISSQETQYF. Complete variable domain (other parts from reference TRBV5-1 and TRBJ2-5): KAGVTQTPRYLIKTRGQQVTLSCSPISGHRSVSWYQQTPGQGLQFLFEYFSETQRNKGNFPGRFSGRQFSNSRSEMNVSTLELGDSALYLCAISSQETQYFGPGTRLLVL.

This sequence joins TRBV12-3 or TRBV12-4 and TRBJ2-7. The CDR3 length is 11 residues. This CDR3 is CASGEYYEQYF.

The J gene is TRBJ2-6, the V gene TRBV7-6; without DNA, the TCRdb call of TRBD2 cannot be checked. This CDR3 comprises 14 residues. In germline, CDR1 is SGHVS, CDR2 FNYEAQ. The CDR3 sequence: CASGGYSGANVLTF.

The genes are TRBV4-1 and TRBJ2-5. Germline CDR1 reads MGHRA; CDR2 reads YSYEKL. The CDR3 extends over 16 amino acids. This CDR3 reads CASSQVGIWSGETQYF.

The CDR3 protein is CASSQEGGAYEQYF. V and J are TRBV4-1 and TRBJ2-7; the D call of TRBD1 rests on TCRdb alone, since no DNA is present to check it. The CDR3 is made up of 14 amino acids. Germline CDR1 is MGHRA and CDR2 is YSYEKL.

CDR3 sequence: CAISEDPGGEQYF. This chain uses TRBV10-3 with TRBJ2-7; TCRdb returns TRBD1, unconfirmable since there is no DNA. This CDR3 is built from 13 residues. Per germline, CDR1 ENHRY and CDR2 SYGVKD.

The CDR3 sequence: CASSGEVEGEQYF. The V gene is TRBV2, the J gene TRBJ2-7; TCRdb names TRBD2, which stays unverified in the absence of DNA. This CDR3 contains 13 residues. The germline gives CDR1 SNHLY, CDR2 FYNNEI.

This chain links TRBV20-1 with TRBJ2-1; TCRdb selects TRBD1, and the lack of DNA leaves this call unchecked. CDR1 DFQATT and CDR2 SNEGSKA come from the germline V gene (reference sequence). The CDR3 is made up of 12 amino acids. The CDR3 loop reads CSATVSGIEQFF.